The 23 T cell receptor beta chains below come from one sample, sequenced in a study of early T cells in non-severe SARS-CoV-2 infection. TCRdb redid the calling of the 5' RACE reads with MiXCR, one entry per CDR3 protein. The sample holds 81,000 or so distinct CDR3 sequences, about 12% seen once. The sample consisted of whole blood. These receptors were taken from an adult who was a healthcare worker with PCR-confirmed SARS-CoV-2 infection or an uninfected control (not recorded which).

This clonotype was picked up many times. This chain uses TRBV29-1 with TRBJ1-4; D remains unclear. Germline assignment: CDR1 SQVTM and CDR2 ANQGSEA. Deletions cut 0 bases from V and 8 bases from J, with 10 bases between. The CDR3 runs 13 residues. The CDR3 reads CSVEDYGGEKLFF. CDR3 DNA: TGCAGCGTTGAAGACTACGGAGGGGAAAAACTGTTTTTT.

This clonotype occurred many times. The chain has TRBV20-1 and TRBJ2-5, with D unclear. The CDR3 contains 11 residues. Between the trimmed V and J ends, which lost 6 bases and 4 bases, there was a span of 9 bases. CDR1 is DFQATT, CDR2 SNEGSKA, per germline (reference sequence). This chain's CDR3 is CSATVPETQYF. The CDR3 DNA sequence: TGCAGTGCCACCGTCCCAGAGACCCAGTACTTC.

Worth noting for this clonotype: This sequence may be a read error, since a much larger clone differs from it by one base. The CDR3 loop is CPSSYGPTGHSGNTIYF. The CDR3 nucleotides read TGTCCCAGCAGTTACGGACCGACAGGCCACTCTGGAAACACCATATATTTT. V is TRBV6-5 and J is TRBJ1-3, with a weak D call TRBD1 (6 bases). This CDR3 has 17 amino acids. CDR1 is MNHEY and CDR2 is SVGAGI in the germline V gene.

This clonotype occurred a few times. This chain uses TRBV9 with TRBJ1-3, with a weak D call TRBD1 (6 bases). This CDR3 has 16 residues. Trimming shortened V by 4 bases and J by 0 bases, and 14 bases separated the two germline ends. Germline loops: CDR1 SGDLS, CDR2 YYNGEE. CDR3 DNA: TGTGCCAGCAGCATATCCGGGACAAACTCTGGAAACACCATATATTTT. It yields the protein CASSISGTNSGNTIYF.

V gene TRBV20-1 combines with J gene TRBJ1-2; no clear D. Germline V lookup: CDR1 DFQATT, CDR2 SNEGSKA (reference sequence). V dropped 3 bases and J dropped 8 bases, with 13 bases sitting between them. This CDR3 contains 12 residues. CDR3 region: CSARLRPGGYTF. CDR3 nucleotide sequence: TGCAGTGCTAGGCTCCGACCGGGAGGCTACACCTTC.

The J gene is TRBJ1-5, the V gene TRBV7-6; perhaps TRBD1 as D (6 bases). V was cut by 5 bases and J by 4 bases, with 18 bases left in between. Germline values: CDR1 SGHVS, CDR2 FNYEAQ. This CDR3 has 16 residues. Here the CDR3 DNA reads TGTGCCAGCAGCGCGGGACGAGGGGGTTGGAATCAGCCCCAGCATTTT. Translated, it gives CASSAGRGGWNQPQHF.

The chain is built from TRBV7-7 and TRBJ2-5; D is possibly TRBD2 (5 bases). The CDR3 loop spans 15 amino acids. V lost 5 bases to trimming and J lost 4 bases, with 17 bases between them. Germline loops: CDR1 SSHAT, CDR2 FNYEAQ (reference sequence). CDR3 sequence (DNA): TGTGCCAGCAGCCCCGCCCGAGGGCCAGGAGAGACCCAGTACTTC. Its protein product is CASSPARGPGETQYF.

This clonotype appeared many times. The chain couples TRBV7-3 to TRBJ1-5; a possible D gene is TRBD1 (6 bases). Looked up from germline, CDR1 is SGHTA and CDR2 is FQGTGA. The CDR3 length is 14 residues. Trimming left V 5 bases short and J 3 bases short, with 11 bases between. The chain's CDR3 is CASSTGHSNQPQHF. The CDR3 nucleotides are TGTGCCAGCAGCACGGGACACTCCAATCAGCCCCAGCATTTT.

The J gene is TRBJ2-1, the V gene TRBV11-2; D not certain. The germline V and J ends were trimmed by 1 base and 1 base, with 11 bases remaining between them. This CDR3 is 16 amino acids long. Germline V gives CDR1 SGHAT, CDR2 FQNNGV. CDR3 protein: CASSLGGAGSYNEQFF. The DNA for the CDR3 is TGTGCCAGCAGCTTAGGCGGCGCAGGTTCCTACAATGAGCAGTTCTTC.

V is TRBV6-2 or TRBV6-3 and J is TRBJ2-5; D call uncertain. This CDR3 comprises 15 residues. Germline V gene sequence: CDR1 MNHEY, CDR2 SVGEGT. V was cut by 1 base and J by 1 base, with 10 bases left in between. The CDR3 nucleotides read TGTGCCAGCAGTTACTACGGGCCTATCCAAGAGACCCAGTACTTC. As protein: CASSYYGPIQETQYF.

This chain uses TRBV6-5 with TRBJ2-5, with D perhaps matching TRBD1 (6 bases). V was clipped by 5 bases and J by 5 bases, with 15 bases between them. This CDR3 is 14 amino acids long. Germline loops: CDR1 MNHEY, CDR2 SVGAGI. CDR3 loop: CASSHRVTSETQYF. CDR3 DNA: TGTGCCAGCAGTCACAGGGTAACGTCGGAGACCCAGTACTTC.

The rearrangement uses TRBV29-1 and TRBJ2-1, with D perhaps matching TRBD2 (5 bases). Trimming left V 1 base short and J 5 bases short, with 9 bases between. This CDR3 contains 13 residues. The germline V gene has CDR1 SQVTM and CDR2 ANQGSEA. The CDR3: CSVEGKRDNEQFF. CDR3 nucleotide sequence: TGCAGCGTTGAAGGAAAGAGGGACAATGAGCAGTTCTTC.

In this sample, this clonotype turned up a few times. The gene calls are TRBV5-4 and TRBJ2-7, with 11 nucleotides matching TRBD2. The germline V gene encodes CDR1 SGHNT and CDR2 YYREEE (reference sequence). The CDR3 has 16 amino acids. The V and J ends lost 2 bases and 2 bases, in that order; junction bases with no gene match: 6. This CDR3 is CASSFQTSGNPYEQYF. CDR3 DNA sequence: TGTGCCAGCAGCTTTCAGACTAGCGGGAACCCCTACGAGCAGTACTTC.

The rearrangement joins TRBV28 to TRBJ2-3; D remains unclear. This CDR3 is 13 amino acids long. V gave up 4 bases and J gave up 5 bases, with 10 bases separating them. Germline V gives CDR1 MDHEN, CDR2 SYDVKM. The CDR3 is CASSSTSEDTQYF. The CDR3 nucleotides read TGTGCCAGCAGTTCCACGTCAGAAGATACGCAGTATTTT.

This chain uses TRBV28 with TRBJ1-5, with D tentatively TRBD1 (6 bases). The CDR3 runs to 13 residues. From germline, CDR1 is MDHEN and CDR2 SYDVKM. V gave up 4 bases and J gave up 7 bases, with 11 bases separating them. As DNA, the CDR3 is TGTGCCAGCAGTTGGGGGGCAGGGCAGCCCCAGCATTTT. Amino acid sequence: CASSWGAGQPQHF.

CDR3 region: CASKALEGQTQYF. DNA for the CDR3: TGTGCCAGCAAGGCTCTCGAGGGGCAGACCCAGTACTTC. V and J are TRBV2 and TRBJ2-5; D is perhaps TRBD1 or TRBD2 (5 bases each). The CDR3 consists of 13 residues. V shed 7 bases and J shed 6 bases, with 15 bases lying between them. Per the germline V gene, CDR1 is SNHLY and CDR2 is FYNNEI.

This clonotype was counted between two and nine times. The V call is TRBV29-1, the J call TRBJ2-1, with 9 bases aligning to TRBD2. Germline assignment: CDR1 SQVTM and CDR2 ANQGSEA. V lost 3 bases, J lost 4 bases, and 4 bases stayed unmatched. The CDR3 consists of 14 residues. The CDR3 DNA sequence: TGCAGCGTTGAGGCGGGACTAGCTTACAATGAGCAGTTCTTC. It encodes CSVEAGLAYNEQFF.

This clonotype was seen repeatedly, ten times or more. The chain is built from TRBV7-3 and TRBJ2-6; D remains unclear. CDR1 and CDR2 from the germline V gene are SGHTA and FQGTGA. CDR3 length: 13 residues. V was trimmed by 5 bases and J by 2 bases, leaving 4 bases between them. DNA of the CDR3: TGTGCCAGCAGCCCCACTGGGGCCAACGTCCTGACTTTC. Amino acids: CASSPTGANVLTF.

This clonotype came up many times. The genes are TRBV3-1 and TRBJ2-4; possible D gene TRBD1, 7 bases. The CDR3 runs to 17 residues. The V end was cut by 0 bases, the J end by 3 bases, with 15 bases between. Germline V gives CDR1 LGHDT, CDR2 YNNKEL (reference sequence). Here the CDR3 reads CASSQDPAGGGKNIQYF. Written as DNA, the CDR3 is TGTGCCAGCAGCCAAGACCCCGCAGGGGGAGGCAAAAACATTCAGTACTTC. The full variable domain, with the rest looked up from reference TRBV3-1 and TRBJ2-4, is DTAVSQTPKYLVTQMGNDKSIKCEQNLGHDTMYWYKQDSKKFLKIMFSYNNKELIINETVPNRFSPKSPDKAHLNLHINSLELGDSAVYFCASSQDPAGGGKNIQYFGAGTRLSVL.

This clonotype was recorded at least ten times. This chain uses TRBV11-2 with TRBJ2-5; TRBD2 matches at 13 bases. Looked up from germline, CDR1 is SGHAT and CDR2 is FQNNGV. The CDR3 runs to 13 residues. V lost 6 bases to trimming and J lost 7 bases; unmatched junction nucleotides: 2. Written as DNA, the CDR3 is TGTGCCAGCAGTAGACTAGCGGGAGGGACCCAGTACTTC. Translation gives CASSRLAGGTQYF.

This clonotype was observed a handful of times. This chain joins TRBV9 and TRBJ2-5; no clear D gene. With 2 bases removed from V and 4 bases from J, the gap between germline ends came to 9 bases. Germline CDR1 reads SGDLS; CDR2 reads YYNGEE. CDR3 length equals 13 residues. This chain's CDR3 is CASSVSWGETQYF. The CDR3 DNA reads as TGTGCCAGCAGCGTGTCGTGGGGAGAGACCCAGTACTTC.

The rearrangement joins TRBV29-1 to TRBJ1-6; a possible D gene is TRBD1 (5 bases). Germline assignment: CDR1 SQVTM and CDR2 ANQGSEA. The CDR3 length is 14 residues. With 2 bases removed from V and 6 bases from J, the gap between germline ends came to 11 bases. CDR3 nucleotides: TGCAGCGTTGAACTTGGGGGTGGTAATTCACCCCTCCACTTT. It specifies CSVELGGGNSPLHF.

This clonotype was seen ten or more times. This sequence joins TRBV29-1 and TRBJ2-1; D is unclear. The CDR3 covers 10 residues. Trimming took off 5 bases at V and 7 bases at J, with 6 bases between the two ends. From germline, CDR1 is SQVTM and CDR2 ANQGSEA. CDR3 sequence reads: CSVFRNEQFF. CDR3 nucleotide sequence: TGCAGCGTTTTCAGGAATGAGCAGTTCTTC.